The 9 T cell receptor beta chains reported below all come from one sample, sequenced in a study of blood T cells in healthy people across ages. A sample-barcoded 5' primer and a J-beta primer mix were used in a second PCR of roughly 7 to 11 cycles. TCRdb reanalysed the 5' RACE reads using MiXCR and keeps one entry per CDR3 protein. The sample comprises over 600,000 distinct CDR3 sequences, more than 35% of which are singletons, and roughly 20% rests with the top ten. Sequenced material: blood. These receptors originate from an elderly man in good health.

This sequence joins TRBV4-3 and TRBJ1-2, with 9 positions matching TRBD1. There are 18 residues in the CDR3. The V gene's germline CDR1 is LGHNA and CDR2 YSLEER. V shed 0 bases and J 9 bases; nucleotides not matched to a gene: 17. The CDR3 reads CASSQDPLNPTGGGSYTF. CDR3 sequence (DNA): TGCGCCAGCAGCCAAGACCCTCTTAACCCGACAGGGGGAGGGAGCTACACCTTC.

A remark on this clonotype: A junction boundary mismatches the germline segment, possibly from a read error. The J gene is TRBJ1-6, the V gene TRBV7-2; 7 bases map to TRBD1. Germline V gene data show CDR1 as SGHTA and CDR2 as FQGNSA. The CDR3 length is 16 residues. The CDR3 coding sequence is TGTGCCAACAGCTTAGAGGGGGCCTCGAGGAATTCACCCCTCCACTTT. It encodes CANSLEGASRNSPLHF.

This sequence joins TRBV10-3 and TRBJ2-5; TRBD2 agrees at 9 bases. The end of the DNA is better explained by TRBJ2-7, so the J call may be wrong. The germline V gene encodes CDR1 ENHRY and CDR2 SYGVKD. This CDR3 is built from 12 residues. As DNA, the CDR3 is TGTGCCATCAGGGCGGGAGGGTTCGAGCAGTACTTC. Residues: CAIRAGGFEQYF.

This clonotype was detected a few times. The CDR3 reads CSVTHGLAVQETQYF. In DNA form, the CDR3 reads TGCAGTGTAACCCACGGACTAGCGGTACAAGAGACCCAGTACTTC. The gene calls are TRBV20-1 and TRBJ2-5, with 10 nucleotides matching TRBD2. The CDR3 is 15 amino acids. V was clipped by 7 bases and J by 2 bases; unmatched bases: 10. CDR1 and CDR2 (germline): DFQATT, SNEGSKA (reference sequence).

CDR3 protein: CASSQGQGPGTEAFF. CDR3 DNA: TGTGCCAGCAGCCAGGGACAGGGCCCCGGCACTGAAGCTTTCTTT. The rearrangement links TRBV4-2 to TRBJ1-1; 9 bases agree with TRBD1. Germline CDR1 and CDR2: LGHNA and YNFKEQ. This CDR3 comprises 15 residues. With V trimmed by 3 bases and J by 4 bases, 6 bases remained unmatched.

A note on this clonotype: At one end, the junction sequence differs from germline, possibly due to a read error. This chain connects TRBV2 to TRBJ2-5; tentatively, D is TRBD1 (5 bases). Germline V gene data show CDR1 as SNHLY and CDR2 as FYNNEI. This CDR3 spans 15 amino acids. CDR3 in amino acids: CTSSGYWGASETQYF. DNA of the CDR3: TGTACCAGCAGTGGCTATTGGGGCGCATCAGAGACCCAGTACTTC.

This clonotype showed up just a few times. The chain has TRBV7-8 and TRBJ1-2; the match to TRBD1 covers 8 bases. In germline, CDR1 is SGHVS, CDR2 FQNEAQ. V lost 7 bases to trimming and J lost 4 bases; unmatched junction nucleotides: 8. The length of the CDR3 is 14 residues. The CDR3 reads CASTQEDRVYGYTF. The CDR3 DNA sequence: TGTGCCAGCACCCAGGAGGACAGGGTCTATGGCTACACCTTC.

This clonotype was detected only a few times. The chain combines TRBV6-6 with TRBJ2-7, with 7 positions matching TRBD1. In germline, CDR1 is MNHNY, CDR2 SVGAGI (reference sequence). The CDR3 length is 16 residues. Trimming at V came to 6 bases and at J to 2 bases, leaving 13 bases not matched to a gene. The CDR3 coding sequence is TGTGCCAGCAGCAGCACCACGGGACAGAGGACCTACGAGCAGTACTTC. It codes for CASSSTTGQRTYEQYF.

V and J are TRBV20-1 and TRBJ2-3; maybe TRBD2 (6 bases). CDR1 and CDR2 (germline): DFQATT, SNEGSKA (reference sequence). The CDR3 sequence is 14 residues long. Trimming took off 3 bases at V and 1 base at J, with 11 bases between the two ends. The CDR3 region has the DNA TGCAGTGCTAGCCGGGACTCAGGCACAGATACGCAGTATTTT. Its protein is CSASRDSGTDTQYF.